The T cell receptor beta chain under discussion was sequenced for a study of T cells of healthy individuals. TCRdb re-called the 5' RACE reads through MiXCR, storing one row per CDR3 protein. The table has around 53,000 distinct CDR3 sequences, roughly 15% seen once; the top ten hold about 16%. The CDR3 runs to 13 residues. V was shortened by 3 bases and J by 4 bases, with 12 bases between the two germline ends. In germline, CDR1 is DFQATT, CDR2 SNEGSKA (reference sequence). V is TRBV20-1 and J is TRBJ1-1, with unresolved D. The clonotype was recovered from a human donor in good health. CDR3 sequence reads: CSASEGWTTEAFF. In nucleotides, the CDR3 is TGCAGTGCTAGCGAAGGGTGGACCACTGAAGCTTTCTTT.